The TCR beta chain described here comes from a study of cytomegalovirus exposure and HLA in healthy donors. The overall study: Genotyping of more than 300 donors showed that around 85% belonged to the Caucasian-associated ancestry cluster. Points from the study as a whole: Investigators reported about 160 TCR beta chains as tied to cytomegalovirus.

The CDR3 extends over 13 amino acids. Germline lookup yields CDR1 SGHDT and CDR2 YYEEEE. J gave up 1 base and V 7 bases, and 4 bases lay outside the gene matches. A few counts support this clone. Its antigen is not known. PCR used 60 Vbeta primers and 13 Jbeta primers. As originally analysed: In a later analysis, the count reached 80 million or so unique TCR beta chains, with around 11 million shared. Profiling relied on immunoSEQ multiplex PCR, and the TCRdb table lists in-frame clones only, not all of them. V and J calls and clone size are given by that table; D and trimming were obtained from the DNA. The sample contains 120,000 or so clones, about 80% of which appear only once.

Material: PBMCs. This receptor was obtained from a female donor in good health and CMV-seropositive. The J gene is TRBJ1-1, the V gene TRBV5-6, with 7 bases matching TRBD1. The CDR3 DNA reads TGTGCCAGCGGAGGGGGCGCGAACACTGAAGCTTTCTTT. Amino acids: CASGGGANTEAFF.